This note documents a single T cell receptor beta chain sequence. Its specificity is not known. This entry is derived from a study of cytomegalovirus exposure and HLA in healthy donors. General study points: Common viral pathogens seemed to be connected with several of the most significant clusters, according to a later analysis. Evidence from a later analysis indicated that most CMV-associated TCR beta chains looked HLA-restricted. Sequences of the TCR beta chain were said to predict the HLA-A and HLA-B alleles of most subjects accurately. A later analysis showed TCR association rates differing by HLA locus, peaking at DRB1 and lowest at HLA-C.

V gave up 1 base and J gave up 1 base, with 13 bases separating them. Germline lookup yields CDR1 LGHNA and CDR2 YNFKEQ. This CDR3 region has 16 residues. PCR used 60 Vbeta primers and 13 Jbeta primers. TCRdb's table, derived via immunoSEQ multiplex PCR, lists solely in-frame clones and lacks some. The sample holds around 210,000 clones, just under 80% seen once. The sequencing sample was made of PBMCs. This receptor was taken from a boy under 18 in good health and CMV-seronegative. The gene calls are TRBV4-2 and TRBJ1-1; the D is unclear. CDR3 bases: TGTGCCAGCAGCCAAGTCAGGCGAAAATCGAACACTGAAGCTTTCTTT. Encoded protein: CASSQVRRKSNTEAFF.